Presented here are 13 T cell receptor beta chains from one specimen sequenced in a study of lymphopenia after photon versus proton radiotherapy. Repertoires were generated with immunoSEQ multiplex PCR, while TCRdb's copy carries only in-frame clones and drops some. Of 150,000 or so clones in the sample, more than 85% are singletons; the top ten hold about 4.7%. Sequenced here: peripheral blood, sampled from a patient treated with photon-based radiotherapy. The receptor set was obtained from a man aged 45 to 65 with gastric cancer.

The chain joins TRBV5-5 to TRBJ2-3; TRBD1 matches at 7 bases. This CDR3 contains 14 residues. Germline assignment: CDR1 SGHKS and CDR2 YYEKEE (reference sequence). Trimming at V came to 1 base and at J to 3 bases, leaving 2 bases not matched to a gene. The DNA of the CDR3 is TGTGCCAGCAGCTTGACACAGGGGACAGATACGCAGTATTTT. This sequence encodes CASSLTQGTDTQYF. The entire variable domain, with the rest obtained from reference TRBV5-5 and TRBJ2-3, is as follows: DAGVTQSPTHLIKTRGQQVTLRCSPISGHKSVSWYQQVLGQGPQFIFQYYEKEERGRGNFPDRFSARQFPNYSSELNVNALLLGDSALYLCASSLTQGTDTQYFGPGTRLTVL.

The chain employs TRBV5-1 and TRBJ2-5, with D uncertain. Germline CDR1 reads SGHRS; CDR2 reads YFSETQ. Trimming cost V 0 bases and J 4 bases, with 19 bases left between them. The length of the CDR3 is 17 residues. CDR3 nucleotides: TGCGCCAGCAGCTTGGAGCCCGGTGGGTTGAAAGGAGAGACCCAGTACTTC. Encoded protein: CASSLEPGGLKGETQYF.

The gene calls are TRBV19 and TRBJ2-1; 8 positions match TRBD2. The CDR3 runs 12 residues. Unmatched junction bases numbered 4, after V lost 7 bases and J lost 8 bases. Germline V gene lookup returns CDR1 LNHDA and CDR2 SQIVND (reference sequence). CDR3 sequence: CASNQAGDEQFF. CDR3 nucleotide sequence: TGTGCCAGTAACCAAGCGGGAGATGAGCAGTTCTTC.

This clone has just one count. The chain recombines TRBV19 with TRBJ2-7, with TRBD2 identical over 10 bases. CDR1 and CDR2 from the germline V gene are LNHDA and SQIVND (reference sequence). This CDR3 spans 15 amino acids. The ends lost 1 base at V and 7 bases at J; junction bases unmatched: 7. CDR3 sequence: CASSIGALAGAEQYF. CDR3 coding DNA: TGTGCCAGTAGTATAGGAGCGCTAGCGGGAGCTGAGCAGTACTTC.

J is TRBJ2-2 and V is TRBV7-9, with D uncertain. V was shortened by 6 bases and J by 1 base, with 9 bases between the two germline ends. The CDR3 is 14 residues long. The germline CDR1 and CDR2 sequences are SEHNR and FQNEAQ (reference sequence). Written as DNA, the CDR3 is TGTGCCAGCAGAAAGGGCTTGAACACCGGGGAGCTGTTTTTT. Amino acid sequence: CASRKGLNTGELFF. The full variable domain, its missing parts supplied by reference TRBV7-9 and TRBJ2-2, is DTGVSQNPRHKITKRGQNVTFRCDPISEHNRLYWYRQTLGQGPEFLTYFQNEAQLEKSRLLSDRFSAERPKGSFSTLEIQRTEQGDSAMYLCASRKGLNTGELFFGEGSRLTVL.

The CDR3 DNA follows: TGTGCCAGCACCCCCGAAAGACATTCAGATACGCAGTATTTT. Protein sequence: CASTPERHSDTQYF. The chain is built from TRBV28 and TRBJ2-3, with D unclear. This CDR3 is 14 amino acids long. CDR1 and CDR2 (germline): MDHEN, SYDVKM. V gave up 7 bases and J gave up 4 bases, with 15 bases separating them.

The gene calls are TRBV18 and TRBJ2-7; 8 bases match TRBD1. V trimming: 0 bases; J trimming: 4 bases; junction bases outside the gene matches: 11. CDR1 is KGHSH, CDR2 LQKENI, per germline. The CDR3 length is 17 residues. CDR3 amino acids: CASSPPIRTGPYYEQYF. For the CDR3, the DNA is TGTGCCAGCTCACCACCTATCCGGACAGGGCCTTATTACGAGCAGTACTTC.

This clone was counted only a few times. This chain uses TRBV28 with TRBJ1-2; D gene uncertain. Germline V gives CDR1 MDHEN, CDR2 SYDVKM. Trimming took 5 bases from V and 2 from J, leaving 3 bases between them. The CDR3 extends over 11 amino acids. The DNA for the CDR3 is TGTGCCAGCAGTCACAACTATGGCTACACCTTC. As protein: CASSHNYGYTF.

V and J are TRBV2 and TRBJ2-4; D gene ambiguous. Germline lookup yields CDR1 SNHLY and CDR2 FYNNEI. V lost 0 bases and J 0 bases, leaving 18 bases between the germline ends. This CDR3 spans 19 amino acids. The CDR3 here is CASSEAPMVRPLAKNIQYF. Here the CDR3 DNA reads TGTGCCAGCAGTGAAGCGCCGATGGTCAGGCCACTAGCCAAAAACATTCAGTACTTC.

The chain joins TRBV27 to TRBJ1-1; no firm D call. The V end lost 0 bases, the J end lost 8 bases, and 13 bases lay between the germline ends. This CDR3 has 14 residues. Germline lookup yields CDR1 MNHEY and CDR2 SMNVEV (reference sequence). CDR3 sequence (DNA): TGTGCCAGCAGTTTATCTGGAGGAACCTCGGAAGCTTTCTTT. As protein: CASSLSGGTSEAFF.

This rearrangement joins TRBV18 to TRBJ1-5; TRBD1 might be the D (6 bases). Germline CDR1 KGHSH, CDR2 LQKENI. V was shortened by 2 bases and J by 4 bases, with 15 bases between the two germline ends. CDR3 length equals 16 residues. Written as DNA, the CDR3 is TGTGCCAGCTCACCAGCAGGGGTTGGGGGGAATCAGCCCCAGCATTTT. It specifies CASSPAGVGGNQPQHF.

The chain is built from TRBV10-2 and TRBJ2-2, with 14 bases aligning to TRBD2. Unmatched junction bases numbered 1, after V lost 6 bases and J lost 4 bases. The CDR3 is 15 amino acids. CDR1 and CDR2 (germline): WSHSY, SAAADI. The CDR3 sequence: CASRGTSGSTGELFF. In nucleotides, the CDR3 is TGCGCCAGCAGAGGGACTAGCGGGAGCACCGGGGAGCTGTTTTTT.

The V call is TRBV28, the J call TRBJ2-7, with TRBD1 as a possible D gene (5 bases). CDR1 is MDHEN, CDR2 SYDVKM, per germline. This CDR3 has 15 amino acids. Trimming removed 7 bases at V and 6 bases at J, with 22 bases between. The CDR3 sequence: CASTPPRAGIGEQYF. CDR3 DNA: TGTGCCAGCACCCCACCCCGGGCAGGGATCGGCGAGCAGTACTTC.